One and the same sample provided the 22 T cell receptor beta chains below, sequenced in a study of Ad26.COV2.S vaccination and SARS-CoV-2 variants. Assay: immunoSEQ multiplex PCR; the TCRdb copy retains only in-frame clones and omits some. Among 440,000 or so clones listed, roughly nine tenths were seen once. As to treatment: 15 to 20 received Ad26.COV2.S at low or high dose, single or two shots; roughly five received placebo; per-sample allocation not given. Sampling happened 63 days after the first vaccine or placebo injection. The sequences come from peripheral blood, collected in a trial of Ad26.COV2.S vaccine versus placebo. These receptors were taken from a person between 18 and 59 years old who received the Ad26.COV2.S COVID-19 vaccine or a placebo.

The chain has TRBV7-3 and TRBJ2-5, with 8 bases lining up with TRBD2. The CDR3 has 15 amino acids. Germline assignment: CDR1 SGHTA and CDR2 FQGTGA. Trimming at V came to 5 bases and at J to 4 bases, leaving 9 bases not matched to a gene. The CDR3 region has the DNA TGTGCCAGCAGCCCGGGACTAGGAGACGGAGAGACCCAGTACTTC. The encoded protein is CASSPGLGDGETQYF.

Written as DNA, the CDR3 is TGTGCCAGCAGTTACTCTAGTATCCAGGGTCAGTTCTTC. Amino acid sequence: CASSYSSIQGQFF. This rearrangement joins TRBV6-2 or TRBV6-3 to TRBJ2-1; a weak D match, TRBD1 (5 bases). In germline, CDR1 is MNHEY, CDR2 SVGEGT. The CDR3 is 13 amino acids. Trimming pared 0 bases from V and 13 bases from J, leaving 13 bases between.

This clone was detected only a few times. V gene TRBV6-5 combines with J gene TRBJ2-3; D perhaps matches TRBD2 (5 bases). The CDR3 contains 14 residues. The germline V gene has CDR1 MNHEY and CDR2 SVGAGI. Trimming removed 6 bases at V and 3 bases at J, with 13 bases between. CDR3 loop: CASSLLTSTDTQYF. Written as DNA, the CDR3 is TGTGCCAGCAGCCTTTTAACTAGTACAGATACGCAGTATTTT.

The chain couples TRBV2 to TRBJ2-4; D is possibly TRBD1 (5 bases). This CDR3 spans 13 amino acids. The V gene's germline CDR1 is SNHLY and CDR2 FYNNEI. With 3 bases removed from V and 13 bases from J, the gap between germline ends came to 16 bases. The CDR3 protein is CASSEGQGSYQYF. The CDR3 DNA reads as TGTGCCAGCAGTGAGGGGCAGGGTTCCTACCAGTACTTC.

Concerning this clone itself: Within the sample, other DNA sequences also encode this same CDR3. This chain links TRBV7-3 with TRBJ2-7, with 11 bases that match TRBD1. The CDR3 loop spans 15 amino acids. The V and J ends lost 0 bases and 3 bases, in that order; junction bases with no gene match: 1. CDR1 and CDR2 (germline): SGHTA, FQGTGA. For the CDR3, the DNA is TGTGCCAGCAGCTTAACGGGGACAGGGGGCTACGAGCAGTACTTC. Translated: CASSLTGTGGYEQYF.

V is TRBV10-1 and J is TRBJ1-4, with TRBD1 matching over 8 bases. Unmatched junction bases numbered 9, after V lost 10 bases and J lost 5 bases. The CDR3 consists of 14 residues. Germline-derived CDR1 and CDR2 are WNHNN and SYGVQD (reference sequence). The DNA of the CDR3 is TGCGCCACCCCAGAGGGACAGGAAAATGAAAAACTGTTTTTT. Its protein product is CATPEGQENEKLFF.

The chain employs TRBV19 and TRBJ2-1, with a possible D match to TRBD2 (6 bases). Trimming left V 4 bases short and J 2 bases short, with 9 bases between. CDR1 and CDR2 (germline): LNHDA, SQIVND (reference sequence). This CDR3 has 14 amino acids. The CDR3 loop is CASSTLATYNEQFF. CDR3 coding DNA: TGTGCCAGTAGTACCCTAGCGACCTACAATGAGCAGTTCTTC.

This clone came up once. V gene TRBV24-1 combines with J gene TRBJ2-3; no clear D gene. This CDR3 is 14 amino acids long. Germline V lookup: CDR1 KGHDR, CDR2 SFDVKD. The V end was cut by 0 bases, the J end by 9 bases, with 12 bases between. The CDR3 is CATSDLNDPVTQYF. The CDR3 nucleotides are TGTGCCACCAGTGATTTGAATGACCCCGTGACGCAGTATTTT.

The rearrangement uses TRBV7-9 and TRBJ1-4; D is perhaps TRBD1 (5 bases). Germline loops: CDR1 SEHNR, CDR2 FQNEAQ (reference sequence). V lost 2 bases and J lost 7, with 11 bases in between. The CDR3 extends over 14 amino acids. The chain's CDR3 is CASSLTGRGEKLFF. CDR3 in DNA: TGTGCCAGCAGCTTAACGGGGAGGGGTGAAAAACTGTTTTTT.

The V call is TRBV24-1, the J call TRBJ2-5; no clear D. CDR3 length: 13 residues. Trimming removed 4 bases at V and 3 bases at J, with 8 bases between. The germline CDR1 and CDR2 sequences are KGHDR and SFDVKD. The CDR3 sequence is CATSEPNEETQYF. The DNA of the CDR3 is TGTGCCACCAGTGAACCTAACGAAGAGACCCAGTACTTC.

This clone was seen a single time. The V and J genes are TRBV28 and TRBJ2-3; D call uncertain. This CDR3 region has 15 residues. Trimming took 3 bases from V and 3 from J, leaving 13 bases between them. Germline CDR1 reads MDHEN; CDR2 reads SYDVKM. Written as DNA, the CDR3 is TGTGCCAGCAGTTTTCCAAATAAGGGAACAGATACGCAGTATTTT. Amino acid sequence: CASSFPNKGTDTQYF.

The chain links TRBV29-1 to TRBJ2-1; 9 positions agree with TRBD2. CDR1 is SQVTM and CDR2 is ANQGSEA in the germline V gene. The CDR3 covers 15 residues. V was pared by 5 bases and J by 2 bases, with 7 bases of the junction left unmatched. The CDR3 reads CSVHGASGTYNEQFF. CDR3 nucleotide sequence: TGCAGCGTTCACGGGGCTAGCGGGACCTACAATGAGCAGTTCTTC.

The chain has TRBV3-1 (or the pseudogene TRBV3-2) and TRBJ1-4, with a weak D call TRBD1 (5 bases). Trimming removed 4 bases at V and 10 bases at J, with 10 bases between. The CDR3 contains 12 residues. Germline V gene lookup returns CDR1 LGHDT and CDR2 YNNKEL (reference sequence). The CDR3 nucleotides are TGTGCCAGCAGCCGGAGCGGGGGAAAACTGTTTTTT. It specifies CASSRSGGKLFF.

V is TRBV28 and J is TRBJ1-1, with D maybe TRBD1 (5 bases). V lost 2 bases, J lost 4 bases, and 14 bases lay in between. The length of the CDR3 is 15 residues. The germline V gene encodes CDR1 MDHEN and CDR2 SYDVKM. As DNA, the CDR3 is TGTGCCAGCAGTTTAAATCAGGGTTGGAGCACTGAAGCTTTCTTT. Its translation: CASSLNQGWSTEAFF.

The chain links TRBV6-2 or TRBV6-3 to TRBJ2-1; weak D call: TRBD1 (7 bases). Trimming took off 2 bases at V and 7 bases at J, with 15 bases between the two ends. This CDR3 region has 15 residues. Germline V lookup: CDR1 MNHEY, CDR2 SVGEGT. The CDR3 protein is CASSYGAGGLNEQFF. The CDR3, as DNA: TGTGCCAGCAGTTACGGGGCAGGGGGGTTAAATGAGCAGTTCTTC.

V usage is TRBV18 and J usage is TRBJ2-5; the D gene is possibly TRBD1 (5 bases). There are 15 residues in the CDR3. Between the trimmed V and J ends, which lost 6 bases and 5 bases, there was a span of 19 bases. In germline, CDR1 is KGHSH, CDR2 LQKENI. The CDR3 bases are TGTGCCAGCTCCCAATCCGCTAGGGGAAGGGAGACCCAGTACTTC. It yields the protein CASSQSARGRETQYF.

This clone was seen a few times. The V and J genes are TRBV13 and TRBJ1-1, with D possibly TRBD1 on 5 matching bases. Germline V lookup: CDR1 PRHDT, CDR2 FYEKMQ (reference sequence). This CDR3 contains 14 residues. V was cut by 5 bases and J by 5 bases, with 15 bases left in between. CDR3 nucleotides: TGTGCCAGCAGCCACCCGGTGGGGGGGACTGAAGCTTTCTTT. Translation: CASSHPVGGTEAFF.

V gene TRBV6-5 combines with J gene TRBJ1-6; tentative D call: TRBD1 (5 bases). The CDR3 totals 15 residues. CDR1 MNHEY and CDR2 SVGAGI come from the germline V gene. V was cut by 5 bases and J by 8 bases, with 16 bases left in between. The CDR3 sequence is CASSQLGGVHSPLHF. For the CDR3, the DNA is TGTGCCAGCAGTCAACTCGGGGGAGTCCATTCACCCCTCCACTTT.

V gene TRBV7-2 combines with J gene TRBJ2-3; D might be TRBD2 (6 bases). V dropped 5 bases and J dropped 3 bases, with 15 bases sitting between them. CDR1 is SGHTA and CDR2 is FQGNSA in the germline V gene. The CDR3 has 15 residues. CDR3 nucleotide sequence: TGTGCCAGCAGCCAAGGAGGGAAGAGGACAGATACGCAGTATTTT. This sequence encodes CASSQGGKRTDTQYF.

The chain couples TRBV30 to TRBJ1-2, with TRBD1 matching 10 bases. From germline, CDR1 is GTSNPN and CDR2 SVGIG (reference sequence). The V gene end was trimmed by 3 bases and the J gene end by 6 bases; junction bases not matched to a gene: 7. The CDR3 consists of 14 residues. The DNA for the CDR3 is TGTGCCTGGAGGACAGGGGGCGCGCGTGATGGCTACACCTTC. Translation: CAWRTGGARDGYTF.

V usage is TRBV19 and J usage is TRBJ2-3; D is undetermined. The CDR3 runs to 13 residues. Trimming pared 4 bases from V and 4 bases from J, leaving 9 bases between. Germline loops: CDR1 LNHDA, CDR2 SQIVND (reference sequence). Here the CDR3 DNA reads TGTGCCAGTAGTAAGACGGTTCCAGATACGCAGTATTTT. Protein sequence: CASSKTVPDTQYF.

The chain couples TRBV6-1 to TRBJ1-2; D perhaps matches TRBD1 (6 bases). This CDR3 region has 17 residues. Germline loops: CDR1 MNHNS, CDR2 SASEGT. The ends were cut back, 1 base at V and 2 bases at J, with 17 bases in the middle. For the CDR3, the DNA is TGTGCCAGCAGTGAAGTCTTCATTACTACAGGGAACTATGGCTACACCTTC. Translated, it gives CASSEVFITTGNYGYTF.